The 9 T cell receptor beta chains below come from one sample, sequenced in a study of OX40 agonist ivuxolimab in advanced cancers. The repertoire was sequenced with immunoSEQ multiplex PCR; TCRdb's copy has only in-frame clones and lacks some. The data contain about 45,000 clones, roughly four fifths of them seen just once; the ten biggest clones take up 2% to 2.5%. The material sequenced was CD4+ or CD8+ T cells sorted from blood, taken in a trial of the OX40 agonist ivuxolimab. These receptors were obtained from an adult with an advanced solid tumor such as melanoma, head and neck, liver or kidney cancer.

The chain joins TRBV10-3 to TRBJ2-5; 10 bases align to TRBD2. The germline V gene has CDR1 ENHRY and CDR2 SYGVKD. After removal of 10 bases from V and 1 base from J, the junction contained 6 bases not matched to a gene. CDR3 length equals 14 residues. CDR3 sequence: CATRQREGQETQYF. CDR3 nucleotide sequence: TGTGCCACCCGGCAGCGGGAGGGCCAAGAGACCCAGTACTTC.

The chain recombines TRBV4-2 with TRBJ2-7; perhaps D is TRBD1 or TRBD2 (6 bases each). The CDR3 has 16 residues. The V and J ends lost 0 bases and 6 bases respectively, with 18 bases between them. Germline-derived CDR1 and CDR2 are LGHNA and YNFKEQ. The CDR3 nucleotides read TGTGCCAGCAGCCAAGATCTGTTCGGGGGCGGGTCCGAGCAGTACTTC. Translating gives CASSQDLFGGGSEQYF.

This clone was recorded a few times. The J gene is TRBJ2-7, the V gene TRBV9, with D perhaps TRBD2 (6 bases). Trimming removed 3 bases from V and 6 bases from J, with 10 bases in between. The germline V gene encodes CDR1 SGDLS and CDR2 YYNGEE. The CDR3 has 12 residues. CDR3 residues: CASSGGGSEQYF. The CDR3 DNA reads as TGTGCCAGCAGCGGAGGAGGGAGCGAGCAGTACTTC.

Judged by abundance, this clone is medium-sized. The chain uses TRBV27 and TRBJ1-2; TRBD1 matches at 8 bases. CDR1 is MNHEY and CDR2 is SMNVEV in the germline V gene (reference sequence). This CDR3 region has 15 residues. V lost 4 bases and J lost 4; bases outside the gene matches: 8. The CDR3 is CASSSPETGAYGYTF. In DNA form, the CDR3 reads TGTGCCAGCAGTTCCCCCGAGACAGGGGCCTATGGCTACACCTTC.

J is TRBJ2-2 and V is TRBV7-3; weak D call: TRBD2 (6 bases). V lost 6 bases to trimming and J lost 3 bases, with 20 bases between them. In germline, CDR1 is SGHTA, CDR2 FQGTGA. The CDR3 extends over 17 amino acids. CDR3 region: CASRPTSGGSDTGELFF. The CDR3 nucleotides read TGTGCCAGCAGACCCACCTCAGGAGGGAGCGACACCGGGGAGCTGTTTTTT.

This chain links TRBV19 with TRBJ2-7; D is possibly TRBD1 (7 bases). With 6 bases removed from V and 1 base from J, the gap between germline ends came to 16 bases. CDR3 length equals 15 residues. Germline V CDR1 and CDR2: LNHDA, SQIVND (reference sequence). CDR3 bases: TGTGCCAGTAGCCCCCCAGGGGGGATATCCTACGAGCAGTACTTC. Translation: CASSPPGGISYEQYF.

In its sample, this clone was seen once. V gene TRBV5-4 combines with J gene TRBJ1-4; possible D gene TRBD1, 5 bases. The CDR3 spans 12 residues. Germline values: CDR1 SGHNT, CDR2 YYREEE (reference sequence). Trimming cost V 5 bases and J 13 bases, with 15 bases left between them. The CDR3 reads CASSAGEKPLFF. The CDR3, as DNA: TGTGCCAGCAGTGCGGGGGAAAAACCACTGTTTTTT.

The chain is built from TRBV18 and TRBJ2-7; 8 nucleotides align to TRBD2. Unmatched junction bases numbered 10, after V lost 4 bases and J lost 2 bases. The CDR3 has 16 amino acids. From germline, CDR1 is KGHSH and CDR2 LQKENI. The CDR3 region is CASSQTIAGPAYEQYF. Here the CDR3 DNA reads TGTGCCAGCTCACAAACAATAGCGGGGCCAGCCTACGAGCAGTACTTC.

This rearrangement joins TRBV29-1 to TRBJ2-3; 7 nucleotides align to TRBD2. The CDR3 loop spans 12 amino acids. Germline V lookup: CDR1 SQVTM, CDR2 ANQGSEA. V gave up 7 bases and J gave up 5 bases; unmatched junction bases: 6. CDR3: CSARLAGDTQYF. The CDR3 DNA sequence: TGCAGCGCTAGGTTAGCGGGAGATACGCAGTATTTT.